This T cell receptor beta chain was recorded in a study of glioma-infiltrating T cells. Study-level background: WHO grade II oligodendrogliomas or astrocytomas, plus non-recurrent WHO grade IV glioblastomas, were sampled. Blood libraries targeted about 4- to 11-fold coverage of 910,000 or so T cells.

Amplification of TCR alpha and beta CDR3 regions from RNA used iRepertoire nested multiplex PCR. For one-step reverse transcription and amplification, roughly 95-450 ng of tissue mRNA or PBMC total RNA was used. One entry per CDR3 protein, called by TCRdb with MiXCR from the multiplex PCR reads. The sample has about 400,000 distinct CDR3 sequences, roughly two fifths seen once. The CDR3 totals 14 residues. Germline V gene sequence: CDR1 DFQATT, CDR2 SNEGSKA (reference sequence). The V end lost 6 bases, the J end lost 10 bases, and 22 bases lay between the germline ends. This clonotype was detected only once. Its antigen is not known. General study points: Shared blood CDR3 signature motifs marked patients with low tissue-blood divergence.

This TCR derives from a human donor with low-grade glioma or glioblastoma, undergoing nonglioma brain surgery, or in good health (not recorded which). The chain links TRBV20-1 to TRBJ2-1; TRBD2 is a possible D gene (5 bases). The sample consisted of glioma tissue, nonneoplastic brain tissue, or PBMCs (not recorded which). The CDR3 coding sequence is TGCAGTGCGGGTGGTGGACTTACCTCCTACGAGCAGTTCTTC. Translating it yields CSAGGGLTSYEQFF.